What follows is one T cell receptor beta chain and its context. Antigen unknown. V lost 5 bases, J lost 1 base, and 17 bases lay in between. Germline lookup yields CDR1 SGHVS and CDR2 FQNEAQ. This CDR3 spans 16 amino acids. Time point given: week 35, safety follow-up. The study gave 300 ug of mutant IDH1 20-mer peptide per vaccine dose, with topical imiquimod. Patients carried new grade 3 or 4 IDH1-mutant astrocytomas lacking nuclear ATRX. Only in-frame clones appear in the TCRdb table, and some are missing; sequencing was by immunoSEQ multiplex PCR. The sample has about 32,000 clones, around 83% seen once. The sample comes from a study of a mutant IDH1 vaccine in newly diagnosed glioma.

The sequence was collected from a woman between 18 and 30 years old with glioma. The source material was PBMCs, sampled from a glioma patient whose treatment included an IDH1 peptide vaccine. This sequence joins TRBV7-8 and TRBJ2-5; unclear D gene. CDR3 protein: CASSPSLAGFQETQYF. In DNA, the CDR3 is TGTGCCAGCAGCCCCTCCTTGGCAGGATTCCAAGAGACCCAGTACTTC.